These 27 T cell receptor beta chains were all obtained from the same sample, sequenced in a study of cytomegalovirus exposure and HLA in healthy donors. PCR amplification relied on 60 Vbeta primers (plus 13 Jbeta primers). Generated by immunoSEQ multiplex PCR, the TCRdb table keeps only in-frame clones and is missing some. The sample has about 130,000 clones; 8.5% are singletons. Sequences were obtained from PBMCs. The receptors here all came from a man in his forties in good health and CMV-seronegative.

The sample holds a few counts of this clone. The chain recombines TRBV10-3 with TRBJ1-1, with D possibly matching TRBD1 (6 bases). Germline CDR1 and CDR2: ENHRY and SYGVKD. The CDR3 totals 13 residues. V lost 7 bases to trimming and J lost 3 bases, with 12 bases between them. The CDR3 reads CAIIAGVYTEAFF. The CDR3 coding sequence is TGTGCCATCATTGCAGGGGTATACACTGAAGCTTTCTTT.

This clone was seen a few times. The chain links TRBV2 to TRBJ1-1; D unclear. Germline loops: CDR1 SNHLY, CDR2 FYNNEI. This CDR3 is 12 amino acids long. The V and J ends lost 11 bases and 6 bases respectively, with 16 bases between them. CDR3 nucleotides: TGTGCCTCGGGGATCGTTTTCGCTGAAGCTTTCTTT. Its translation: CASGIVFAEAFF.

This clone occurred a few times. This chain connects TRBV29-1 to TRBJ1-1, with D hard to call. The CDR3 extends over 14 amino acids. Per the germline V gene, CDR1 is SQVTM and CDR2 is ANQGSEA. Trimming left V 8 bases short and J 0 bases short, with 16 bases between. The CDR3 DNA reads TGCAGCACTCCCGCAACAGAAATGAACACTGAAGCTTTCTTT. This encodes CSTPATEMNTEAFF.

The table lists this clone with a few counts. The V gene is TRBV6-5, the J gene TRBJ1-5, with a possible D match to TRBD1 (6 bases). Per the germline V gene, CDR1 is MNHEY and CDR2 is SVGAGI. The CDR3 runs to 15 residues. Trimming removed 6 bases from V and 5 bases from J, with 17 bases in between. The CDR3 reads CASRARTDLYQPQHF. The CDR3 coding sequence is TGTGCCAGCAGAGCTAGGACAGACCTATATCAGCCCCAGCATTTT.

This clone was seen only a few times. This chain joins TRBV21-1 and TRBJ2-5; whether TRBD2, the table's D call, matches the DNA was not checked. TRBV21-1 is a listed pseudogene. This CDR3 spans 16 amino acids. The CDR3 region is CASSKAGQAGGETQYF. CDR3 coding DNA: TGTGCCAGCAGCAAAGCGGGACAAGCGGGGGGAGAGACCCAGTACTTC.

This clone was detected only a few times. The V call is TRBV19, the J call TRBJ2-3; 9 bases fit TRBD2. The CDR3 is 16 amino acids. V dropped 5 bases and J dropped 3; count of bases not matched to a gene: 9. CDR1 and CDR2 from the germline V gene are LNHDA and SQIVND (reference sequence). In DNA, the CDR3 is TGTGCCAGTAGTCTCCGCGGTAGCGGGGGTACAGATACGCAGTATTTT. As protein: CASSLRGSGGTDTQYF.

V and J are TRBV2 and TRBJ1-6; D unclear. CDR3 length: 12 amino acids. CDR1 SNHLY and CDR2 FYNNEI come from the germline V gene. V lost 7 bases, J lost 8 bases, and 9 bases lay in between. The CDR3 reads CASMARYSPLHF. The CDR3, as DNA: TGTGCCAGCATGGCCAGGTATTCACCCCTCCACTTT.

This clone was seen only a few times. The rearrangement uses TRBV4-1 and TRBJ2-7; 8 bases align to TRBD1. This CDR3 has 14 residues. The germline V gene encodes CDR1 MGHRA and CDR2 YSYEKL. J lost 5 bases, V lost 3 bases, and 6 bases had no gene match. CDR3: CASSHTTGEDEQYF. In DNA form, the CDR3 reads TGCGCCAGCAGCCATACGACAGGGGAGGACGAGCAGTACTTC.

CDR3 protein: CASSVSGGHFGEQYF. As DNA, the CDR3 is TGTGCCAGCAGTGTAAGCGGGGGGCACTTCGGGGAGCAGTACTTC. The gene calls are TRBV6-1 and TRBJ2-7; TRBD2 matches 9 bases. The CDR3 has 15 amino acids. Germline V lookup: CDR1 MNHNS, CDR2 SASEGT. The V and J ends lost 4 bases and 7 bases, in that order; junction bases with no gene match: 11.

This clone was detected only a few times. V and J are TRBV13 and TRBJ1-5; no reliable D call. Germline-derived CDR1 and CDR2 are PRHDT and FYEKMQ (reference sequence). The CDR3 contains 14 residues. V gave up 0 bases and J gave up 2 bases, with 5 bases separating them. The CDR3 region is CASSLGFGNQPQHF. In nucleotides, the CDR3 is TGTGCCAGCAGCTTAGGATTCGGCAATCAGCCCCAGCATTTT.

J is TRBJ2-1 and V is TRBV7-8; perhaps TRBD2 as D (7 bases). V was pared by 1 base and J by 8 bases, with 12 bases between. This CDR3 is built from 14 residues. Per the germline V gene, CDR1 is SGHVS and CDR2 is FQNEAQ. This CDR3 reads CASSLGGGGDEQFF. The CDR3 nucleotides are TGTGCCAGCAGCTTAGGGGGCGGGGGCGATGAGCAGTTCTTC.

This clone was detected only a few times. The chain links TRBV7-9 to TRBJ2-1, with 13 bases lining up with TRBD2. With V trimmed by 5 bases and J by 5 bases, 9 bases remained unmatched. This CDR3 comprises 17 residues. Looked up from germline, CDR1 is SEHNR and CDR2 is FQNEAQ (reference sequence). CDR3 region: CASSQRTSGGRDNEQFF. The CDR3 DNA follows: TGTGCCAGCAGCCAGCGGACTAGCGGGGGAAGGGACAATGAGCAGTTCTTC. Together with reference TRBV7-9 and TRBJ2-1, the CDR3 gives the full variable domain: DTGVSQNPRHKITKRGQNVTFRCDPISEHNRLYWYRQTLGQGPEFLTYFQNEAQLEKSRLLSDRFSAERPKGSFSTLEIQRTEQGDSAMYLCASSQRTSGGRDNEQFFGPGTRLTVL.

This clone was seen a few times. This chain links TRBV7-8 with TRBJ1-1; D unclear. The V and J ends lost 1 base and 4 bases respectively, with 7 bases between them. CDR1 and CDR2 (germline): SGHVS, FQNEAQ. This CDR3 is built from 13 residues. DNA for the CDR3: TGTGCCAGCAGCTTAGGGTTCGGCACTGAAGCTTTCTTT. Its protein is CASSLGFGTEAFF.

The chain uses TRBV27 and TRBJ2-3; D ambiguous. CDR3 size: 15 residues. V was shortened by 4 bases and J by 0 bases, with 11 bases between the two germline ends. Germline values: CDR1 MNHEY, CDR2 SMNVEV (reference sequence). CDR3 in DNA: TGTGCCAGCAGTTGGTACAGCACTAGCACAGATACGCAGTATTTT. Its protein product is CASSWYSTSTDTQYF.

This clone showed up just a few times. The CDR3 sequence: CASSLEFRETQYF. The DNA for the CDR3 is TGTGCCAGCAGTCTTGAGTTTCGAGAGACCCAGTACTTC. The chain is built from TRBV6-6 and TRBJ2-5; the D is unclear. V was shortened by 5 bases and J by 4 bases, with 11 bases between the two germline ends. Germline V lookup: CDR1 MNHNY, CDR2 SVGAGI (reference sequence). This CDR3 has 13 residues.

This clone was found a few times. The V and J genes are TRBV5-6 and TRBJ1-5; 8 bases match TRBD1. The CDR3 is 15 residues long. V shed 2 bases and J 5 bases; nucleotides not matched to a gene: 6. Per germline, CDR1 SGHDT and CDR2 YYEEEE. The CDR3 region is CASSFQGAVDQPQHF. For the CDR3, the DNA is TGTGCCAGCAGCTTTCAGGGGGCTGTAGATCAGCCCCAGCATTTT.

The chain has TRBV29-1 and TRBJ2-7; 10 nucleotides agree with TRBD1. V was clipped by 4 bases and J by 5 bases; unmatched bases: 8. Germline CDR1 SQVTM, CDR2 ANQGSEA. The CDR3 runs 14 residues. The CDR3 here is CSVAPGTGANEQYF. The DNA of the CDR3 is TGCAGCGTTGCCCCCGGGACAGGGGCCAACGAGCAGTACTTC.

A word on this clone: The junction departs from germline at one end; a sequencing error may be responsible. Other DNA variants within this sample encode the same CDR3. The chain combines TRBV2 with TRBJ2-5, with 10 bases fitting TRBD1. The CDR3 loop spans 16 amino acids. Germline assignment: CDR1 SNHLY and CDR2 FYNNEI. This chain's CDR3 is CASSSSLDRGKETQYF. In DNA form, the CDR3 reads TGCGCCAGCAGCTCCTCCCTGGACAGGGGGAAAGAGACCCAGTACTTC.

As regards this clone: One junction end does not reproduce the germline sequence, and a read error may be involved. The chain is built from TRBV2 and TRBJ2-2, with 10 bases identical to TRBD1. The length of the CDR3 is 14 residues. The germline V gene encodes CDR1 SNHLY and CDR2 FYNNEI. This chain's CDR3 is CASREGTGVRELFF. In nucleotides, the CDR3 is TGTGCCAGCAGGGAAGGGACAGGGGTCCGGGAGCTGTTTTTT.

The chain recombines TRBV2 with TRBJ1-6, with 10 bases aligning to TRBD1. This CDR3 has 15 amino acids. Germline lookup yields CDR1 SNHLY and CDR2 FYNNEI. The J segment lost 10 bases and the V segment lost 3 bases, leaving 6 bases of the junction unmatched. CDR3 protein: CASSDGGTGDSPLHF. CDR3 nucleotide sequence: TGTGCCAGCAGTGATGGGGGGACAGGGGACTCACCCCTCCACTTT.

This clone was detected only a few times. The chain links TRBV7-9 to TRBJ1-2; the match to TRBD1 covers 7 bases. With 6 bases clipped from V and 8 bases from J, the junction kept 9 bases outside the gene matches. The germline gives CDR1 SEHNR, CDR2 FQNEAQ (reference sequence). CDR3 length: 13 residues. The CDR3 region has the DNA TGTGCCAGCAGACTTGACAGGGTACTGGGCTACACCTTC. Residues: CASRLDRVLGYTF.

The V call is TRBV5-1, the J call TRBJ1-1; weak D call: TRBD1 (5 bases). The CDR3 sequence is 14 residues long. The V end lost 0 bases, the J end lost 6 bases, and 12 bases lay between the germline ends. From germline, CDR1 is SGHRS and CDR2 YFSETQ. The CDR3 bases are TGCGCCAGCAGCTTGGAGGCGGGGGGTTCTGAAGCTTTCTTT. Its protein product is CASSLEAGGSEAFF.

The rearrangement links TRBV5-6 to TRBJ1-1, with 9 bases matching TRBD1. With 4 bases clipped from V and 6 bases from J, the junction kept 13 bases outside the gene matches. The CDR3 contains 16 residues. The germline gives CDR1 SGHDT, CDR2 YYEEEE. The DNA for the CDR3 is TGTGCCAGCAGCCCCGAGTTACAGGGGGCGAAAGCTGAAGCTTTCTTT. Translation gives CASSPELQGAKAEAFF.

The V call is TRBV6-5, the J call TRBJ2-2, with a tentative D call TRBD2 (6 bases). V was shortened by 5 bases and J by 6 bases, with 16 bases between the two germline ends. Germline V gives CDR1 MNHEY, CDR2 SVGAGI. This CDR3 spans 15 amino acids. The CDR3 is CASSPRRESSGELFF. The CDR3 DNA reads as TGTGCCAGCAGTCCAAGACGGGAGTCTTCCGGGGAGCTGTTTTTT.

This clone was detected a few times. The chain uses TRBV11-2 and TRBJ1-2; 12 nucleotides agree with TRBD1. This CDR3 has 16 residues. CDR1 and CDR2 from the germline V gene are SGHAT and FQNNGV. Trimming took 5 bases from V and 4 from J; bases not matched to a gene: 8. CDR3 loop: CASSPHGDRGLYGYTF. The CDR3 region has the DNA TGTGCCAGCAGCCCCCATGGGGACAGGGGGCTCTATGGCTACACCTTC. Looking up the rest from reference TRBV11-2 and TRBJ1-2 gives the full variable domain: EAGVAQSPRYKIIEKRQSVAFWCNPISGHATLYWYQQILGQGPKLLIQFQNNGVVDDSQLPKDRFSAERLKGVDSTLKIQPAKLEDSAVYLCASSPHGDRGLYGYTFGSGTRLTVV.

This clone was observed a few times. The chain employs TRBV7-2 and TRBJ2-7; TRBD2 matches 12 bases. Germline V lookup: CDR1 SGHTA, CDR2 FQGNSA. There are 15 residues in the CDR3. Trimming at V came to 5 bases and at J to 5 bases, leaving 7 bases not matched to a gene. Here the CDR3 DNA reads TGTGCCAGCAGCCTCCTAGCGGGGGGGCCTAACGAGCAGTACTTC. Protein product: CASSLLAGGPNEQYF.

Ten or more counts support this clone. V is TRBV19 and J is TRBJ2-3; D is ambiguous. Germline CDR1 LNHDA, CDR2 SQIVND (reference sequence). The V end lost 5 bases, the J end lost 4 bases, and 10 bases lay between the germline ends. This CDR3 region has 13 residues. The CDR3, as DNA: TGTGCCAGTAGTGCAGGTTATTCAGATACGCAGTATTTT. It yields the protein CASSAGYSDTQYF.